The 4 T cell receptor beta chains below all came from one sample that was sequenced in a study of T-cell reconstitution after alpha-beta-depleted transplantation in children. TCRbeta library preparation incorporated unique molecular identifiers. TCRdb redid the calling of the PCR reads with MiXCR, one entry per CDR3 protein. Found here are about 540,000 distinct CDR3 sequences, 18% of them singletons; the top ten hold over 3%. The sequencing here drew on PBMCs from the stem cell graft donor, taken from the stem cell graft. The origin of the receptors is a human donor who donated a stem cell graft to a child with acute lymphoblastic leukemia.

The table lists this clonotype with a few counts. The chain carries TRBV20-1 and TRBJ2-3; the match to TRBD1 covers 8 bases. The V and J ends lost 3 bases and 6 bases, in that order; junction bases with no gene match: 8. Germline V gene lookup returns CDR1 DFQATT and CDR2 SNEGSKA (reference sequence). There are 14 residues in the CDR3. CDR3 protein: CSASSGGRGDTQYF. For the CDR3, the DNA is TGCAGTGCTAGCTCAGGGGGCAGGGGTGATACGCAGTATTTT.

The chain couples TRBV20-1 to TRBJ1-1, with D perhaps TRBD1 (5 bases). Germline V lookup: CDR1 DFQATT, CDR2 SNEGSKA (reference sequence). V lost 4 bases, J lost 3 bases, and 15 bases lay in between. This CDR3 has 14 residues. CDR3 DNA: TGCAGTGCTAAATTCCGGACAATGGACACTGAAGCTTTCTTT. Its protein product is CSAKFRTMDTEAFF.

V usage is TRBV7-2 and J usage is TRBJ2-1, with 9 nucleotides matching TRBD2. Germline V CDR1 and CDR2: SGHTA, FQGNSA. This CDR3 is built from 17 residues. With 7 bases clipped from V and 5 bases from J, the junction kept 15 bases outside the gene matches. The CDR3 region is CASTQPGLAIGDNEQFF. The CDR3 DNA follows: TGTGCCAGCACCCAACCGGGACTAGCAATCGGGGACAATGAGCAGTTCTTC.

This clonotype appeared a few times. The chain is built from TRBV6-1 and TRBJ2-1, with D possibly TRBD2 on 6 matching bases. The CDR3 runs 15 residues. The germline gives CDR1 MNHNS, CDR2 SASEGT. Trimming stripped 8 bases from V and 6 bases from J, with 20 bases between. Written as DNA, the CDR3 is TGTGCCAGCTCCCTTTACGGGAGTCAGAGCAATGAGCAGTTCTTC. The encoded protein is CASSLYGSQSNEQFF.